The T cell receptor beta chain described here comes from a study of T-cell memory formation after mild COVID-19. From the 5' RACE reads, TCRdb called clonotypes with MiXCR, one entry per CDR3 protein. The sample shows 210,000 or so distinct CDR3 sequences, more than 25% of them seen only once. The CDR3 runs 15 residues. Germline CDR1 SGHTA, CDR2 FQGTGA. Trimming stripped 6 bases from V and 0 bases from J, with 13 bases between. The clonotype comes from an adult woman who had mild COVID-19 (a few samples of this study predate the infection). Cell type and time point are not known. The chain employs TRBV7-3 and TRBJ2-3, with a tentative D call TRBD2 (6 bases). The sequencing input was PBMCs or a T cell subset sorted from them (not recorded which). This CDR3 reads CASSLRGSSTDTQYF. CDR3 DNA sequence: TGTGCCAGCAGTCTCCGGGGGTCTAGCACAGATACGCAGTATTTT.